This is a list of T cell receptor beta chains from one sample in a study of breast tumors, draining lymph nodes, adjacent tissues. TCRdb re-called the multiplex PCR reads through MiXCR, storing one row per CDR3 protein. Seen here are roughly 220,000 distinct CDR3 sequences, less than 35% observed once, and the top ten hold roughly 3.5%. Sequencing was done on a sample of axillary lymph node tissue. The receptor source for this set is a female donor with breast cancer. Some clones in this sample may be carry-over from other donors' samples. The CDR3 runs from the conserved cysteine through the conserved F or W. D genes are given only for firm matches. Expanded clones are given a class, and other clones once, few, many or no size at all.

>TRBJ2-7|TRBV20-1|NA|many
TGCAGTGCTAGAGATGGGCGATCCTACGAGCAGTACTTC
CSARDGRSYEQYF
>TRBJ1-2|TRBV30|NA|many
TGTGCTCAGGGGATATATGGCTACACCTTC
CAQGIYGYTF
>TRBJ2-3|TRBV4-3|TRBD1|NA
TGCGCCAGCAGCCACGACAGGGGGATAGAAGGCACAGATACGCAGTATTTT
CASSHDRGIEGTDTQYF
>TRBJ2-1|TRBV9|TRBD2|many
TGTGCCAGCAGCGTAGAGCCAGCGGGGGCAGTCCAGCAGTTCTTC
CASSVEPAGAVQQFF
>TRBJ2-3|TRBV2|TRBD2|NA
TGTGCCAGCCGACTAGCGGGAGTAGATACGCAGTATTTT
CASRLAGVDTQYF
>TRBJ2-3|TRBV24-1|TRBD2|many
TGTGCCACCAGTGATTGGACTAGCTCCACAGATACGCAGTATTTT
CATSDWTSSTDTQYF
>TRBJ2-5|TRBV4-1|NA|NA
TGCGCCAGCAGCCGAGGAGGAGGGACCCAGTACTTC
CASSRGGGTQYF
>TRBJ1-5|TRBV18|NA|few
TGTGCCAGCTCACCCGGGACACCTAGCAATCAGCCCCAGCATTTT
CASSPGTPSNQPQHF
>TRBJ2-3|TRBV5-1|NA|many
TGCGCCAGCAGTTCGGGGCAGGTCGCAGATACGCAGTATTTT
CASSSGQVADTQYF
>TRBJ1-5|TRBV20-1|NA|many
TGCAGTGCTAGAGGGGGGAGAGGGCAGCCCCAGCATTTT
CSARGGRGQPQHF
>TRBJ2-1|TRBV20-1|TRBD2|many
TGCAGTGCTATTCCGGGGGGACTGTACAATGAGCAGTTCTTC
CSAIPGGLYNEQFF
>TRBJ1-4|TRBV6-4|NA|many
TGTGCCAGCAGTGACTCCGGTCAGGGAGAGCGGGGTGAAAAACTGTTTTTT
CASSDSGQGERGEKLFF
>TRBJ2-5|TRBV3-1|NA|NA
TGTGCCAGCAGCCAAGGATCCCAGGCCTGGTACCAAGAGACCCAGTACTTC
CASSQGSQAWYQETQYF
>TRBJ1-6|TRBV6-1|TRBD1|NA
TGTGCCAGCAGTGAACGTGCGGGACAGGGGGGGAAAACCCTCCACTTT
CASSERAGQGGKTLHF
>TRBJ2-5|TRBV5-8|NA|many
TGTGCCAGCAGCTTTAACAGGGCTCAAGAGACCCAGTACTTC
CASSFNRAQETQYF
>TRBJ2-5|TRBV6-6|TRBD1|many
TGTGCCAGCAGTTTCAATACAGGGGATATGGAGACCCAGTACTTC
CASSFNTGDMETQYF
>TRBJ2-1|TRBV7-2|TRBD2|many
TGTGCCAGCACCTTCGACCTGGGGACTAGTACGAATGAGCAGTTCTTC
CASTFDLGTSTNEQFF
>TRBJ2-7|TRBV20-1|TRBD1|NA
TGCAGTGCTAGACCCTGGACAGGGCGCTGGGAGCAGTACTTC
CSARPWTGRWEQYF
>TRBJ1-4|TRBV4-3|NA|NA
TGCGCCAGCAGCCAGGGCCATGGAAAACTGTTTTTT
CASSQGHGKLFF
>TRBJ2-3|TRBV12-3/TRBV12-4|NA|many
TGTGCCAGCAGTCTGTACAGAATTTTAAACACAGATACGCAGTATTTT
CASSLYRILNTDTQYF
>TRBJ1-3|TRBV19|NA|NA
TGTGCCAGTAGATCGGACAGTAACTATGGAAACACCATATATTTT
CASRSDSNYGNTIYF
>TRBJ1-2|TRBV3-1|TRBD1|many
TGTGCCAGCAGCCGAGACAGGGGCGCGGATGGCTACACCTTC
CASSRDRGADGYTF
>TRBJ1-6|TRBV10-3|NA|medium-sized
TGTGCCATCAGAGGAGGACCGGATAATTCACCCCTCCACTTT
CAIRGGPDNSPLHF
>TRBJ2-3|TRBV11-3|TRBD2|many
TGTGCCAGCAGCTTTGGTCTAGCGGGAGGAGGGGATACGCAGTATTTT
CASSFGLAGGGDTQYF
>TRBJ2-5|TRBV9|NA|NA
TGTGCCAGCAGCGTAGAGCGCGGGATACTCCAAGAGACCCAGTACTTC
CASSVERGILQETQYF
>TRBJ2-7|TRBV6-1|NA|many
TGTGCCAGCAGTGAAGGAGTGAGGCAGAGCTCCTACGAGCAGTACTTC
CASSEGVRQSSYEQYF